Reported below is one T cell receptor (beta chain). Using its own MiXCR run on the 5' RACE reads, TCRdb lists one record per CDR3 protein. The data contain some 40,000 distinct CDR3 sequences, about a fifth of them singletons. V was pared by 6 bases and J by 2 bases, with 10 bases between. Germline loops: CDR1 MNHEY, CDR2 SVGAGI. The CDR3 is 13 residues long. Tregs were sorted as CD4+CD25+CD127-/low cells. The material sequenced was Tregs sorted from a lymph node. This TCR came from a female donor with breast cancer. The chain links TRBV6-5 to TRBJ2-5; D uncertain. CDR3 nucleotides: TGTGCCAGCAGCCGACGCATTCAAGAGACCCAGTACTTC. It encodes CASSRRIQETQYF.